This T cell receptor (beta chain) derives from a study of cytomegalovirus exposure and HLA in healthy donors. Study-level points and caveats: By HLA locus, TCR association rates varied in a later analysis, with DRB1 showing the most and HLA-C the fewest. Donors belonging to an Asian-associated ancestry cluster reportedly showed fewer N-insertions in productive TCRs than the 666-donor mean, according to what a later analysis found.

V trimming: 4 bases; J trimming: 2 bases; junction bases outside the gene matches: 9. The CDR3 loop spans 17 amino acids. With regard to this clone: As yet, its antigen is unknown.

The PCR made use of 60 Vbeta and 13 Jbeta primers. Profiled with immunoSEQ multiplex PCR; TCRdb holds only in-frame clones, not every one. Its listing shows 60,000 to 80,000 clones. Sequencing was performed on PBMCs. The clonotype originates from a boy between 10 and 17 years old in good health and CMV-seronegative. The chain couples TRBV5-3 to TRBJ2-7, with 13 bases identical to TRBD2. TRBV5-3 is marked as an open reading frame, function uncertain. The CDR3 bases are TGTGCCAGAAGCGCTAGGACTAGCGGGAGAAGGGCCTACGAGCAGTACTTC. Translated, it gives CARSARTSGRRAYEQYF.